This record looks at one T cell receptor beta chain sequence and its context. This sample was included in a study of identical twins. The cDNA had a unique molecular identifier and a template-switch universal primer site. TCRdb re-analysed the 5' RACE reads in MiXCR, keeping a single row per CDR3 protein. This table holds 1,800,000 or so distinct CDR3 sequences, under 35% found once. The CDR3 has 13 amino acids. The germline V gene encodes CDR1 MNHNY and CDR2 SVGAGI (reference sequence). With 6 bases removed from V and 9 bases from J, the gap between germline ends came to 18 bases. This chain links TRBV6-6 with TRBJ2-7; unclear D gene. The clonotype was recovered from a newborn girl in good health. What was sequenced was cord blood. The CDR3 here is CASSPELDTGQYF. CDR3 nucleotide sequence: TGTGCCAGCAGCCCGGAGCTAGACACTGGGCAGTACTTC.